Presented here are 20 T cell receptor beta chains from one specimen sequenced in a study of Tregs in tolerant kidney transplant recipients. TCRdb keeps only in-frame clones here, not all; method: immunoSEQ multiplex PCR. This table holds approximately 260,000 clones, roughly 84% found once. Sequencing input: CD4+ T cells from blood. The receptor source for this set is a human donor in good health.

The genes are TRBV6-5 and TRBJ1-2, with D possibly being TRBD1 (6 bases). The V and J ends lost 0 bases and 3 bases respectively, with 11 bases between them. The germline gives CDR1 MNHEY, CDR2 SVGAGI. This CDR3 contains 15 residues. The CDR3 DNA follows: TGTGCCAGCAGTTACTCTGCGACAGGTGACTATGGCTACACCTTC. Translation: CASSYSATGDYGYTF.

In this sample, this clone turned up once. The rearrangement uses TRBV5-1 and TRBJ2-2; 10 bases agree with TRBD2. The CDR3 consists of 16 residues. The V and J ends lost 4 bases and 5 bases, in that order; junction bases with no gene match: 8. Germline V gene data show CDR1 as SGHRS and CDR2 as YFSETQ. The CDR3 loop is CASSILAGTTTGELFF. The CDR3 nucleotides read TGCGCCAGCAGCATACTAGCGGGAACGACAACCGGGGAGCTGTTTTTT.

CDR3 loop: CASSLALGAGEQYF. As DNA, the CDR3 is TGCGCCAGCAGCTTGGCCCTTGGGGCCGGCGAGCAGTACTTC. V gene TRBV5-1 combines with J gene TRBJ2-7; D is possibly TRBD1 (5 bases). V dropped 0 bases and J dropped 6 bases, with 13 bases sitting between them. The CDR3 covers 14 residues. The germline V gene encodes CDR1 SGHRS and CDR2 YFSETQ.

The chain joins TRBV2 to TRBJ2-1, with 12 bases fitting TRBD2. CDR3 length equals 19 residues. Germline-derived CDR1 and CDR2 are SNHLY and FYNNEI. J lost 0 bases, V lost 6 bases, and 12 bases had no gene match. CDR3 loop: CASRSLTSGSLGSYNEQFF. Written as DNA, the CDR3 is TGTGCCAGCAGATCGTTGACTAGCGGGAGTCTTGGCTCCTACAATGAGCAGTTCTTC.

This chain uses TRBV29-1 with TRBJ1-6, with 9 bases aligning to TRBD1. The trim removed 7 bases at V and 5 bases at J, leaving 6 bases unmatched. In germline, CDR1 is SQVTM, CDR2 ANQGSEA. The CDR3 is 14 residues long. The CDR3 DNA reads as TGCAGCGCCCGCGGACAGGGGAATAATTCACCCCTCCACTTT. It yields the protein CSARGQGNNSPLHF.

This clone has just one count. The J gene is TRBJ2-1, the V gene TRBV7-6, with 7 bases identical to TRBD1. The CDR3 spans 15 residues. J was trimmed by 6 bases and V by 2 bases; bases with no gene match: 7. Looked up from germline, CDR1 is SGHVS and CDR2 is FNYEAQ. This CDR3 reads CASSLKGQLINEQFF. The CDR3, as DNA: TGTGCCAGCAGCTTAAAGGGACAGTTAATCAATGAGCAGTTCTTC.

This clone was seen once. CDR3 bases: TGTGCCAGCAGAGGGGGAATTTCGTCTGGGGAGCTGTTTTTT. Amino acids: CASRGGISSGELFF. The chain is built from TRBV6-4 and TRBJ2-2, with a tentative D call TRBD1 (6 bases). Trimming took 6 bases from V and 8 from J, leaving 16 bases between them. There are 14 residues in the CDR3. Germline V CDR1 and CDR2: MRHNA, SNTAGT.

In DNA, the CDR3 is TGTGCCAGTAGACAGACAGTCGGTTCACCCCTCCACTTT. Translated, it gives CASRQTVGSPLHF. The chain carries TRBV19 and TRBJ1-6; a possible D gene is TRBD1 (5 bases). V lost 6 bases and J 9 bases, leaving 12 bases between the germline ends. This CDR3 contains 13 residues. Germline CDR1 and CDR2: LNHDA and SQIVND (reference sequence).

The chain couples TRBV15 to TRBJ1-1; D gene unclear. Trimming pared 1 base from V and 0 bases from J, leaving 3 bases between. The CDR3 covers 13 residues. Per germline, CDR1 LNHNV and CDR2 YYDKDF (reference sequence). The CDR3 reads CATSRAVNTEAFF. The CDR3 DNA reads TGTGCCACCAGCAGAGCAGTGAACACTGAAGCTTTCTTT.

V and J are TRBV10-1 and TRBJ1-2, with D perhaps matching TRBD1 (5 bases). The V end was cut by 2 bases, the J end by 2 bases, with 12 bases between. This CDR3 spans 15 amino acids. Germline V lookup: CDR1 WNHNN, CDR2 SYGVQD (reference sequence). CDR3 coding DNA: TGCGCCAGCAGTGAGATGAAAGGGGCCAACTATGGCTACACCTTC. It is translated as CASSEMKGANYGYTF.

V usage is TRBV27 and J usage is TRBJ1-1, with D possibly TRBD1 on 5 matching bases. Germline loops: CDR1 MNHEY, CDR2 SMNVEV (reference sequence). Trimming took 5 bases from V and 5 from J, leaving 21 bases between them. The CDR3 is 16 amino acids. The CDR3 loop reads CASSPTGRRAGTEAFF. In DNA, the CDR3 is TGTGCCAGCAGTCCAACGGGACGCCGCGCTGGGACTGAAGCTTTCTTT.

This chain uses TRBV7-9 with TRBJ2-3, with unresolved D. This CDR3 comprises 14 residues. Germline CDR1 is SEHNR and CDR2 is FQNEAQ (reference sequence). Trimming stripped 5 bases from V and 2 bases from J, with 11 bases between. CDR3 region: CASSHGPTTDTQYF. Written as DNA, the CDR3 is TGTGCCAGCAGCCACGGTCCAACCACAGATACGCAGTATTTT. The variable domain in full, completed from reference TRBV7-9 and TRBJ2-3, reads DTGVSQNPRHKITKRGQNVTFRCDPISEHNRLYWYRQTLGQGPEFLTYFQNEAQLEKSRLLSDRFSAERPKGSFSTLEIQRTEQGDSAMYLCASSHGPTTDTQYFGPGTRLTVL.

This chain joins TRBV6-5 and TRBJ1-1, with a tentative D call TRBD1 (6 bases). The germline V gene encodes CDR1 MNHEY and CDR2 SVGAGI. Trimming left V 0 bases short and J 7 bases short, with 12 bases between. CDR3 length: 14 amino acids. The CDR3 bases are TGTGCCAGCAGTTACTCGCGGCAGGGGCTTGAAGCTTTCTTT. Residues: CASSYSRQGLEAFF.

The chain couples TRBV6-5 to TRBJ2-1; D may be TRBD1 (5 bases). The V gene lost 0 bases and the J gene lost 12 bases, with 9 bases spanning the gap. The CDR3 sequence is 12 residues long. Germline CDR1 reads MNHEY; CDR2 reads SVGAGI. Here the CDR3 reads CASSYSGAPQFF. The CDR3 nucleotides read TGTGCCAGCAGTTACTCTGGGGCTCCGCAGTTCTTC.

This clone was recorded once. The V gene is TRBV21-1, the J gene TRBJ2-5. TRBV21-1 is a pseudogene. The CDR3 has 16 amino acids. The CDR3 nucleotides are TGTGCCAGCAGCACCCAGGGGCGGGATAGCCAAGAGACCCAGTACTTC. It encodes CASSTQGRDSQETQYF.

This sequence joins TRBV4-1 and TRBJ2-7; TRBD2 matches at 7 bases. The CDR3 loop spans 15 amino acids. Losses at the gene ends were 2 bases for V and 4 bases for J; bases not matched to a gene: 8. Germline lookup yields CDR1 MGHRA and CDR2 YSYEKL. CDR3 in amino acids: CASSQREGREYEQYF. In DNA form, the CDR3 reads TGCGCCAGCAGCCAAAGGGAGGGACGTGAGTACGAGCAGTACTTC.

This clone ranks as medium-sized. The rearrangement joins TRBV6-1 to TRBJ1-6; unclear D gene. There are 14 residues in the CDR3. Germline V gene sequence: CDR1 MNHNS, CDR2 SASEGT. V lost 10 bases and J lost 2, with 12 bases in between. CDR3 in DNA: TGTGCCACCTCGGCAGGCCCCTATAATTCACCCCTCCACTTT. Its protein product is CATSAGPYNSPLHF.

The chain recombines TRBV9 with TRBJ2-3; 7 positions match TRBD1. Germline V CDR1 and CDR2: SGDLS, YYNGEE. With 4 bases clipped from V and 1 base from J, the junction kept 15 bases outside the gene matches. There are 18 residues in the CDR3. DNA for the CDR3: TGTGCCAGCAGCCCGCGACTTACAGGGGTAGAGGGCACAGATACGCAGTATTTT. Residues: CASSPRLTGVEGTDTQYF.

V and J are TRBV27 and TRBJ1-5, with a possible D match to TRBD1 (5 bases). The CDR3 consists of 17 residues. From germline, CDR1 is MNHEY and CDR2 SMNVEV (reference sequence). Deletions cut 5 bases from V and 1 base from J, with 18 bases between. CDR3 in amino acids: CASSPNWPKGSNQPQHF. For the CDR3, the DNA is TGTGCCAGCAGTCCGAACTGGCCGAAGGGGAGCAATCAGCCCCAGCATTTT.

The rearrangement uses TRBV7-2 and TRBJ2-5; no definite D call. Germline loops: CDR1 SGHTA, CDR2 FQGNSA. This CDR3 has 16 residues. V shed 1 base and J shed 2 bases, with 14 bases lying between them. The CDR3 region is CASSLGGISRQETQYF. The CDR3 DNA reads TGTGCCAGCAGCTTAGGCGGAATTAGCCGGCAAGAGACCCAGTACTTC.